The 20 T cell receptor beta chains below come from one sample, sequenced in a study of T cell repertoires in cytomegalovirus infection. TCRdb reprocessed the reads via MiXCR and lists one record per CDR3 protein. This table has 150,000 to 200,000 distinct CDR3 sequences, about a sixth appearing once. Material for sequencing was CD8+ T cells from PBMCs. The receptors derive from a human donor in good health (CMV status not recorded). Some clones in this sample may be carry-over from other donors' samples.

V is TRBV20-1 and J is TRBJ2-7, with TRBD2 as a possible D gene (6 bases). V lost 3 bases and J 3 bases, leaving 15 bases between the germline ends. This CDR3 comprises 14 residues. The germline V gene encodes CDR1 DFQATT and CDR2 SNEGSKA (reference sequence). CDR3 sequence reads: CSARGRGFDYEQYF. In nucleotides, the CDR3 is TGCAGTGCTAGGGGGCGGGGATTCGACTACGAGCAGTACTTC.

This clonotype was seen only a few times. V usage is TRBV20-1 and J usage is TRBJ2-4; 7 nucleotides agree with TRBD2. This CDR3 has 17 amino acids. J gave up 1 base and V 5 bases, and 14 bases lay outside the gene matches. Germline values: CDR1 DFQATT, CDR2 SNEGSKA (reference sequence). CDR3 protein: CSAVPSVGSGAKNIQYF. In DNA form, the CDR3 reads TGCAGTGCTGTCCCTTCGGTGGGTAGCGGGGCCAAAAACATTCAGTACTTC.

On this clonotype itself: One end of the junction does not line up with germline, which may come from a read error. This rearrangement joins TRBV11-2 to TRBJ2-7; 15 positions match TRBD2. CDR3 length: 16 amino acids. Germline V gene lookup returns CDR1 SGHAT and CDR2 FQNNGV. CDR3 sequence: CASGLRTSGRANEQYF. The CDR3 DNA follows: TGTGCCAGCGGCTTGAGGACTAGCGGGAGGGCCAACGAGCAGTACTTC.

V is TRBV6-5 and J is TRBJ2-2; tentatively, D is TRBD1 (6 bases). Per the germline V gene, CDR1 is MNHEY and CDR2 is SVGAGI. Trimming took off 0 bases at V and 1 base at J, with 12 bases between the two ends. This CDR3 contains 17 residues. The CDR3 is CASSYSGYRENTGELFF. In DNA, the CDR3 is TGTGCCAGCAGTTACTCAGGGTACAGGGAGAACACCGGGGAGCTGTTTTTT.

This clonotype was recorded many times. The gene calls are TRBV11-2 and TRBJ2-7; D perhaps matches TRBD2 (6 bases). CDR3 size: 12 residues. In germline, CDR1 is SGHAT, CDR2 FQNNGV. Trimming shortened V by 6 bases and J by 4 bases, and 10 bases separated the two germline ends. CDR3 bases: TGTGCCAGCAGTCACGGGGGATACGAGCAGTACTTC. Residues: CASSHGGYEQYF. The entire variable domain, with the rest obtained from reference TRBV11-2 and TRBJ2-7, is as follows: EAGVAQSPRYKIIEKRQSVAFWCNPISGHATLYWYQQILGQGPKLLIQFQNNGVVDDSQLPKDRFSAERLKGVDSTLKIQPAKLEDSAVYLCASSHGGYEQYFGPGTRLTVT.

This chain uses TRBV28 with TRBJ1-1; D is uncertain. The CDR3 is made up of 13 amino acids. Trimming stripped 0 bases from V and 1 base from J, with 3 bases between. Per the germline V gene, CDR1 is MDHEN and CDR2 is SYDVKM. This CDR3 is CASSLWRNTEAFF. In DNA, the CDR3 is TGTGCCAGCAGTTTATGGCGGAACACTGAAGCTTTCTTT. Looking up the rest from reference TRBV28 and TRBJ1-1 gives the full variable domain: DVKVTQSSRYLVKRTGEKVFLECVQDMDHENMFWYRQDPGLGLRLIYFSYDVKMKEKGDIPEGYSVSREKKERFSLILESASTNQTSMYLCASSLWRNTEAFFGQGTRLTVV.

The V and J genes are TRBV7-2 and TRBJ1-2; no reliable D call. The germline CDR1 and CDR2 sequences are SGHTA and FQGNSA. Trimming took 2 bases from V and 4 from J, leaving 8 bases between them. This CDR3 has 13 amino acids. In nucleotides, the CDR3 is TGTGCCAGCAGCTTATTATTGAGCTATGGCTACACCTTC. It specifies CASSLLLSYGYTF.

CDR3 region: CASRRTGEFYEQYF. The DNA of the CDR3 is TGTGCCAGCAGGCGGACAGGGGAATTTTACGAGCAGTACTTC. The chain combines TRBV6-1 with TRBJ2-7; 9 nucleotides line up with TRBD1. Per germline, CDR1 MNHNS and CDR2 SASEGT. The CDR3 is 14 amino acids. V trimming: 6 bases; J trimming: 4 bases; junction bases outside the gene matches: 7.

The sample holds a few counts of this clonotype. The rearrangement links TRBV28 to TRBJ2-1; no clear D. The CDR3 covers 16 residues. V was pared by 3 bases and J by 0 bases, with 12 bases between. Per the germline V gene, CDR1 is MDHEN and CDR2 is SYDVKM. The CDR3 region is CASSLLRLSSYNEQFF. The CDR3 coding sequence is TGTGCCAGCAGTTTGCTAAGGCTCAGCTCCTACAATGAGCAGTTCTTC. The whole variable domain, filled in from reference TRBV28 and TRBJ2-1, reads DVKVTQSSRYLVKRTGEKVFLECVQDMDHENMFWYRQDPGLGLRLIYFSYDVKMKEKGDIPEGYSVSREKKERFSLILESASTNQTSMYLCASSLLRLSSYNEQFFGPGTRLTVL.

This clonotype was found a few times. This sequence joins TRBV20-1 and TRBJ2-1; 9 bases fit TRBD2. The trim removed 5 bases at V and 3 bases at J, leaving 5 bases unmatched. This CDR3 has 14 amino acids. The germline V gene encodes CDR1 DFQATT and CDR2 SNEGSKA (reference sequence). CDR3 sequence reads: CSAGPAGGYNEQFF. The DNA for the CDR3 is TGCAGTGCTGGCCCAGCGGGGGGCTACAATGAGCAGTTCTTC.

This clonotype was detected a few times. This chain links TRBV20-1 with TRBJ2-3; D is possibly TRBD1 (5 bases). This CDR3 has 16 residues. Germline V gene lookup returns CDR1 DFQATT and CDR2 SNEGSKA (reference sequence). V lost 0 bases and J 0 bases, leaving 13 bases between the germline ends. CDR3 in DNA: TGCAGTGCTAGAGATAAGGGCAGGGATAGCACAGATACGCAGTATTTT. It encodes CSARDKGRDSTDTQYF.

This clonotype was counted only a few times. The CDR3 spells CASSYTSGVNEQFF. CDR3 in DNA: TGTGCCAGCAGCTATACTAGCGGGGTCAATGAGCAGTTCTTC. The chain combines TRBV7-8 with TRBJ2-1; 10 bases fit TRBD2. The trim removed 4 bases at V and 6 bases at J, leaving 3 bases unmatched. The CDR3 has 14 residues. CDR1 is SGHVS, CDR2 FQNEAQ, per germline.

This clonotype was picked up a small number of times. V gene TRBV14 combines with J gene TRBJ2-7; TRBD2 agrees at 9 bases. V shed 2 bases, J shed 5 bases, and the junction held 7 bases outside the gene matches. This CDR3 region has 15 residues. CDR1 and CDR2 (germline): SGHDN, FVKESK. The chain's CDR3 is CASSQYAGGPDEQYF. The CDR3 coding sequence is TGTGCCAGCAGCCAATATGCGGGAGGGCCGGACGAGCAGTACTTC. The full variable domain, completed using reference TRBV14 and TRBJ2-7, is EAGVTQFPSHSVIEKGQTVTLRCDPISGHDNLYWYRRVMGKEIKFLLHFVKESKQDESGMPNNRFLAERTGGTYSTLKVQPAELEDSGVYFCASSQYAGGPDEQYFGPGTRLTVT.

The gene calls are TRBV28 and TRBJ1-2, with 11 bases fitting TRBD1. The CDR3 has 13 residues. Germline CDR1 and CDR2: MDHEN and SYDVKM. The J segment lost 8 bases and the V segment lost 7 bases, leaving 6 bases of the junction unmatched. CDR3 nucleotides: TGTGCCAGCACCAAGGACAGGGGGCTCGGCTACACCTTC. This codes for CASTKDRGLGYTF.

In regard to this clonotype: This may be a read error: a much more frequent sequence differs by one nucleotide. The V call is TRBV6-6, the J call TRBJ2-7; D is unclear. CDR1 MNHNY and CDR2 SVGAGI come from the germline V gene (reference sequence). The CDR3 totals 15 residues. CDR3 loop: CDSSYSTGQNDEQYF. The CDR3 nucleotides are TGTGACAGCAGTTACTCGACCGGGCAAAACGACGAGCAGTACTTC.

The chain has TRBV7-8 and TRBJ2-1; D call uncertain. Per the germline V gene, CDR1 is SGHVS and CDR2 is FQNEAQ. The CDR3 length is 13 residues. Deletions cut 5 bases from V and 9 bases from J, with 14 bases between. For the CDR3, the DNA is TGTGCCAGCAGCACCCGGGCCAGCCTTGAGCAGTTCTTC. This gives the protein CASSTRASLEQFF.

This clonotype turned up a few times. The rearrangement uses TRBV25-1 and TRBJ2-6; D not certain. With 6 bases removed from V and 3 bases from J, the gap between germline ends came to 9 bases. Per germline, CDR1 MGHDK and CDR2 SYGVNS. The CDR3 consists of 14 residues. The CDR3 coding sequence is TGTGCCAGCAGGCCGGTAGGTGGGGCCAACGTCCTGACTTTC. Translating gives CASRPVGGANVLTF.

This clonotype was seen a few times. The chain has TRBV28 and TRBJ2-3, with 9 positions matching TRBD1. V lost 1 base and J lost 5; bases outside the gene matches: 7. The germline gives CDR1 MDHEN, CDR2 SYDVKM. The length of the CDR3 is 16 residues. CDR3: CASSLSGTGQGDTQYF. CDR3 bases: TGTGCCAGCAGTTTATCGGGGACAGGGCAGGGAGATACGCAGTATTTT.

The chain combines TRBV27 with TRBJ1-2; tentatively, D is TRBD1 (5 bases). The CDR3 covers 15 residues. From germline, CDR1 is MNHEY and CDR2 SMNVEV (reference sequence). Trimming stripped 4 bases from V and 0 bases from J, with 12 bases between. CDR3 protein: CASSSSRGTNYGYTF. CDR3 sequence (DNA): TGTGCCAGCAGTTCCTCGAGGGGAACTAACTATGGCTACACCTTC.

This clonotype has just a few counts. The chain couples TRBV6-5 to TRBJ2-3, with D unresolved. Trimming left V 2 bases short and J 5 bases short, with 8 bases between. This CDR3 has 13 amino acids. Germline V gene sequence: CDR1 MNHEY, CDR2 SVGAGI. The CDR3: CASSYSYVDTQYF. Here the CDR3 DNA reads TGTGCCAGCAGTTACAGTTACGTAGATACGCAGTATTTT.